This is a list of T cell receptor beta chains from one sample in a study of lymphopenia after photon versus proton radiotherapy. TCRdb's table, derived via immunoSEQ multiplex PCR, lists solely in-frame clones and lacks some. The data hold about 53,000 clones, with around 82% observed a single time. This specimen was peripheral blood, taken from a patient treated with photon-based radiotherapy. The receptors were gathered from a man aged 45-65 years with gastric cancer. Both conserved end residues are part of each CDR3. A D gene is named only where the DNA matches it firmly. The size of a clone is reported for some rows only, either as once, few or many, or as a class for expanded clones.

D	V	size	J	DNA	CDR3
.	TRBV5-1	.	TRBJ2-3	TGCGCCAGCAGCTTCGGACGGGGGTCAGATACGCAGTATTTT	CASSFGRGSDTQYF
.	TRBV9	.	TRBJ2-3	TGTGCCAGCAGCGTAGTGAGCAACCCAGGCACAGATACGCAGTATTTT	CASSVVSNPGTDTQYF
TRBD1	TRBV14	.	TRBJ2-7	TGTGCCAGCAGCCTTGTTCGGACAGGGGAGCAGTACTTC	CASSLVRTGEQYF
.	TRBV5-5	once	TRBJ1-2	TGTGCCAGCAGCCGCACAGGGAACTATGGCTACACCTTC	CASSRTGNYGYTF
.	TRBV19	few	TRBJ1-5	TGTGCCAGTAGTATAGGGGTAAGGGCCCCCGGCAATCAGCCCCAGCATTTT	CASSIGVRAPGNQPQHF
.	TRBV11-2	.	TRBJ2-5	TGTGCCAGCACCCTAGGGAACTACCAAGAGACCCAGTACTTC	CASTLGNYQETQYF
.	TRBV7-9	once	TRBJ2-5	TGTGCCAGCACCCTCAGTCGAACATCGTACCAAGAGACCCAGTACTTC	CASTLSRTSYQETQYF
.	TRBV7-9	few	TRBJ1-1	TGTGCCAGCACGTGGCGGGAGAACACTGAAGCTTTCTTT	CASTWRENTEAFF
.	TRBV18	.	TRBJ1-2	TGTGCCAGCTCTCGTACAGAGACAAATGGCTACACCTTC	CASSRTETNGYTF
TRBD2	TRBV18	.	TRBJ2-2	TGTGCCAGCTCACCACGGCGACTAGCGGGGTTGAACACCGGGGAGCTGTTTTTT	CASSPRRLAGLNTGELFF
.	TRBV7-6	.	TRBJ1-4	TGTGCCAGCAGCTTAAGGTCTGGGGATAAACTGTTTTTT	CASSLRSGDKLFF
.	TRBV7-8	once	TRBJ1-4	TGTGCCAGCAGCTTAGCGGGTCTCCGGAGTGAAAAACTGTTTTTT	CASSLAGLRSEKLFF
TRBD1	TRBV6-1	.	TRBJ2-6	TGTGCCATACAGGGGGGATCGACAGGGGCCAACGTCCTGACTTTC	CAIQGGSTGANVLTF
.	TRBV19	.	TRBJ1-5	TGTGCCAGTAGTATATCGGGGGCTCGCAATCAGCCCCAGCATTTT	CASSISGARNQPQHF
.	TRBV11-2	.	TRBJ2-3	TGTGCCAGCAGCTTTGAGCGGAGCACAGATACGCAGTATTTT	CASSFERSTDTQYF
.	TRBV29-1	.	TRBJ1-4	TGCAGCGTTGTCTTCCAGGGTAATGAAAAACTGTTTTTT	CSVVFQGNEKLFF
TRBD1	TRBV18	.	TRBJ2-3	TGTGCCAGCTCACCCATGGGACAGCGCACAGATACGCAGTATTTT	CASSPMGQRTDTQYF
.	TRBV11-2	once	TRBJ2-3	TGTGCCAGCAGCTTAGTTTCACTAGGGGGAGATACGCAGTATTTT	CASSLVSLGGDTQYF
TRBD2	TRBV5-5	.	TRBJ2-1	TGTGCCAGCAGCGTGGGACTAGCGGGAGCTGGGGAGCAGTTCTTC	CASSVGLAGAGEQFF
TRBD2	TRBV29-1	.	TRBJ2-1	TGCAGCGTTGAAGGTGGGAGGGCCGCGAATGAGCAGTTCTTC	CSVEGGRAANEQFF
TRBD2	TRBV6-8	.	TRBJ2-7	TGTGCCAGCCTAGCGGGTCCAAGCTCCTACGAGCAGTACTTC	CASLAGPSSYEQYF
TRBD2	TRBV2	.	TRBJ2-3	TGTGCCAGCAGACCGGGGGGGGCGGAAGATACGCAGTATTTT	CASRPGGAEDTQYF
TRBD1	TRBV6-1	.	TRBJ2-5	TGTGCCAGCAGTACGGGACAGGGACAAGAGACCCAGTACTTC	CASSTGQGQETQYF
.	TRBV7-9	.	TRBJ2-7	TGTGCCAGCAGCCCCCGGGGCGCCTCCTACGAGCAGTACTTC	CASSPRGASYEQYF
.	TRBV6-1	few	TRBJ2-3	TGTGCCAGCAGTGAGGGGGGGCGTCTAGCGGGCACAGATACGCAGTATTTT	CASSEGGRLAGTDTQYF
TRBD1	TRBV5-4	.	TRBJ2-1	TGTGCCAGCAGGCAGACAGGGGGTTCCTACAATGAGCAGTTCTTC	CASRQTGGSYNEQFF
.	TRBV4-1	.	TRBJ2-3	TGCGCCAGCAGCCGATTTGGACAGATTAGCACAGATACGCAGTATTTT	CASSRFGQISTDTQYF
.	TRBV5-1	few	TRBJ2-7	TGCGCCAGCAGCCCGCAACCTAGTGAGGACGAGCAGTACTTC	CASSPQPSEDEQYF
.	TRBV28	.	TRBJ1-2	TGTGCCAGCAGTTTATTCGGTTCCCTCCAGGACCGCTATGGCTACACCTTC	CASSLFGSLQDRYGYTF
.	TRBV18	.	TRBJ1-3	TGTGCCAGCTCACCCCCCGGGAGGGCGGGAAACACCATATATTTT	CASSPPGRAGNTIYF
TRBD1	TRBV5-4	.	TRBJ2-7	TGTGCCAGCAGCCGGGACAGAGAAAACTACGAGCAGTACTTC	CASSRDRENYEQYF
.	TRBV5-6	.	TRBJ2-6	TGTGCCAGCAGCCCCCCAGGGTACCCTGGGGCCAACGTCCTGACTTTC	CASSPPGYPGANVLTF
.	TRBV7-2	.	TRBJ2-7	TGTGCCAGCAGCTTAGCTAGCAAGAGCTCCTACGAGCAGTACTTC	CASSLASKSSYEQYF
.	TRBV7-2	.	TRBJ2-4	TGTGCCAGCAGCTCGGGCAGTTTAGCCAAAAACATTCAGTACTTC	CASSSGSLAKNIQYF
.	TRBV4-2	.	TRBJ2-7	TGTGCCAGCAGCCCAGCAGTATCCTACGAGCAGTACTTC	CASSPAVSYEQYF
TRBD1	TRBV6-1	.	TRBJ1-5	TGTGCCAGCAGGCGGACAGGGGGCAATCAGCCCCAGCATTTT	CASRRTGGNQPQHF
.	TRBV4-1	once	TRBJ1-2	TGCGCCAGCAGCCTTACCTACGGAAGGGGGAAGCTTGGCTACACCTTC	CASSLTYGRGKLGYTF
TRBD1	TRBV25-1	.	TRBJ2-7	TGTGCCAGCAGTGAAGGGGACAGGGTCGTTTACGAGCAGTACTTC	CASSEGDRVVYEQYF
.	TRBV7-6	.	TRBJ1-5	TGTGCCAGCAGCCTAGGGGGATCCTGGGGCAATCAGCCCCAGCATTTT	CASSLGGSWGNQPQHF
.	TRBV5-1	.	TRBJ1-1	TGCGCCAGCAGCGACCACAGGGACCTTGGAGCTTTCTTT	CASSDHRDLGAFF
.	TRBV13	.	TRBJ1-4	TGTGCCAGCAGCTTAGGACAGGGAGTGGAAGAAAAACTGTTTTTT	CASSLGQGVEEKLFF
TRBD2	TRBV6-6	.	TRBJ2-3	TGTGCCAGCAGTTACGGAGCGGGAGTGGGAACAGATACGCAGTATTTT	CASSYGAGVGTDTQYF
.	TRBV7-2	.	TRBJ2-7	TGTGCCAGCAGCTTACTCGGCCCCTCCTACGAGCAGTACTTC	CASSLLGPSYEQYF
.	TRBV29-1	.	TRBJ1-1	TGCAGCGTTGAAAACCGGAGGACTGAAGCTTTCTTT	CSVENRRTEAFF
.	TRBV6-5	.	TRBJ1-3	TGTGCCAGCAGAGATTCTTCTGGAAACACCATATATTTT	CASRDSSGNTIYF
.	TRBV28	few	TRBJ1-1	TGTGCCAGCAGTCTCGGTAACGAAGCTTTCTTT	CASSLGNEAFF
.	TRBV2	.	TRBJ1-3	TGTGCCAGCGGGAATGAGGGAAACACCATATATTTT	CASGNEGNTIYF
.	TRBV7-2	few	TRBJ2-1	TGTGCCAGCAGCTCTGGGGCGGGATTTGAGCAGTTCTTC	CASSSGAGFEQFF
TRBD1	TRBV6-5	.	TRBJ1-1	TGTGCCAGCAGTTTGGACAGGGAGTTTACTGAAGCTTTCTTT	CASSLDREFTEAFF
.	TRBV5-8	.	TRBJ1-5	TGTGCCAGCAGCTGGGACGGAAGTAACGGGTATCAGCCCCAGCATTTT	CASSWDGSNGYQPQHF
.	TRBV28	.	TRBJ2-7	TGTGCCAGCAGTGCCACACAAAACAGGGTCACGGCGAATGGGACGTGGCAGTACTTC	CASSATQNRVTANGTWQYF
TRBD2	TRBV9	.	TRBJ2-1	TGTGCCAGCACCAGACTGGCTAGCGGGTGGCGGGAGCAGTTCTTC	CASTRLASGWREQFF
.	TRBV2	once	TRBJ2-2	TGTGCCAGCAGGGGGAGTATGAACACCGGGGAGCTGTTTTTT	CASRGSMNTGELFF
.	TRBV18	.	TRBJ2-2	TGTGCCAGCTCACCAAAGGGCACGAACACCGGGGAGCTGTTTTTT	CASSPKGTNTGELFF
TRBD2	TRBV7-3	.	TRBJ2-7	TGTGCCAGCAGCTTAATAGCGGGAGGTTACGAGCAGTACTTC	CASSLIAGGYEQYF